These 27 T cell receptor beta chains were all obtained from the same sample, sequenced in a study of T-cell memory formation after mild COVID-19. MiXCR, applied by TCRdb to the 5' RACE reads, yields one record per CDR3 protein. The repertoire holds about 470,000 distinct CDR3 sequences, with about 20% as singletons. What was sequenced was PBMCs or a T cell subset sorted from them (not recorded which). The receptors stem from an adult woman who had mild COVID-19 (a few samples of this study predate the infection). Cell type and time point are not known.

J is TRBJ1-5 and V is TRBV7-9; D ambiguous. Germline V lookup: CDR1 SEHNR, CDR2 FQNEAQ (reference sequence). This CDR3 has 15 residues. V was shortened by 1 base and J by 2 bases, with 9 bases between the two germline ends. The CDR3 coding sequence is TGTGCCAGCAGCTTAGGGGGTAGAGGCAATCAGCCCCAGCATTTT. Protein sequence: CASSLGGRGNQPQHF.

The chain employs TRBV10-2 and TRBJ2-5, with TRBD2 matching 9 bases. The germline V gene has CDR1 WSHSY and CDR2 SAAADI. V lost 6 bases, J lost 2 bases, and 4 bases stayed unmatched. This CDR3 contains 14 residues. CDR3 residues: CASRSSGTQETQYF. CDR3 nucleotide sequence: TGCGCCAGCAGGTCTAGCGGGACACAAGAGACCCAGTACTTC.

The V gene is TRBV7-8, the J gene TRBJ2-7, with 7 positions matching TRBD2. The germline CDR1 and CDR2 sequences are SGHVS and FQNEAQ. Trimming cost V 3 bases and J 0 bases; bases outside gene matches: 11. The CDR3 runs 17 residues. The CDR3 nucleotides read TGTGCCAGCAGCTTCTATCCTATTGCGGGAGCCTCCTACGAGCAGTACTTC. It codes for CASSFYPIAGASYEQYF.

The CDR3 protein is CASSFLLAPSYNEQFF. CDR3 nucleotides: TGTGCCAGCAGCTTTCTATTAGCGCCTTCCTACAATGAGCAGTTCTTC. This rearrangement joins TRBV7-8 to TRBJ2-1; possible D gene TRBD2, 5 bases. The CDR3 totals 16 residues. Looked up from germline, CDR1 is SGHVS and CDR2 is FQNEAQ. Trimming shortened V by 3 bases and J by 1 base, and 13 bases separated the two germline ends.

This sequence joins TRBV5-1 and TRBJ2-5, with a tentative D call TRBD1 (6 bases). The CDR3 is 14 amino acids. Germline V gene lookup returns CDR1 SGHRS and CDR2 YFSETQ. Trimming pared 3 bases from V and 4 bases from J, leaving 13 bases between. CDR3 sequence: CASSSTLGGETQYF. In DNA form, the CDR3 reads TGCGCCAGCAGCTCTACCTTAGGGGGAGAGACCCAGTACTTC. The whole variable domain, remainder taken from reference TRBV5-1 and TRBJ2-5, is KAGVTQTPRYLIKTRGQQVTLSCSPISGHRSVSWYQQTPGQGLQFLFEYFSETQRNKGNFPGRFSGRQFSNSRSEMNVSTLELGDSALYLCASSSTLGGETQYFGPGTRLLVL.

This clonotype was detected a few times. The rearrangement uses TRBV7-8 and TRBJ2-4, with 10 bases matching TRBD1. This CDR3 region has 18 residues. V dropped 2 bases and J dropped 2; count of bases not matched to a gene: 9. CDR1 and CDR2 (germline): SGHVS, FQNEAQ. CDR3 sequence reads: CASSLSKTGGMSKNIQYF. The CDR3 nucleotides read TGTGCCAGCAGCTTATCTAAGACAGGGGGCATGTCCAAAAACATTCAGTACTTC.

The chain is built from TRBV20-1 and TRBJ2-5; D is uncertain. Germline V gene sequence: CDR1 DFQATT, CDR2 SNEGSKA (reference sequence). This CDR3 has 15 residues. Trimming shortened V by 2 bases and J by 1 base, and 14 bases separated the two germline ends. CDR3 DNA: TGCAGTGCTAGAAACGGGCTTCGACCCCAAGAGACCCAGTACTTC. It specifies CSARNGLRPQETQYF.

The chain employs TRBV2 and TRBJ2-7, with 7 nucleotides matching TRBD1. CDR3 length: 15 residues. Per germline, CDR1 SNHLY and CDR2 FYNNEI. J lost 0 bases, V lost 7 bases, and 9 bases had no gene match. Written as DNA, the CDR3 is TGTGCCAGCACCAACCAGGGGGTAAGCTCCTACGAGCAGTACTTC. This sequence encodes CASTNQGVSSYEQYF.

The V call is TRBV7-2, the J call TRBJ2-1, with 8 bases fitting TRBD2. Germline values: CDR1 SGHTA, CDR2 FQGNSA. V shed 5 bases and J 9 bases; nucleotides not matched to a gene: 12. This CDR3 spans 15 amino acids. The CDR3 protein is CASSAPRGGGSEQFF. In DNA, the CDR3 is TGTGCCAGCAGCGCACCTCGGGGGGGCGGGAGTGAGCAGTTCTTC.

The chain couples TRBV14 to TRBJ1-6; D is ambiguous. Germline V CDR1 and CDR2: SGHDN, FVKESK. This CDR3 is 12 amino acids long. V was cut by 1 base and J by 10 bases, with 5 bases left in between. The CDR3 region has the DNA TGTGCCAGCAGCCAAGTAAGGTCACCCCTCCACTTT. It codes for CASSQVRSPLHF.

The chain joins TRBV28 to TRBJ2-7; TRBD2 might be the D (6 bases). V dropped 7 bases and J dropped 2 bases, with 15 bases sitting between them. The germline CDR1 and CDR2 sequences are MDHEN and SYDVKM. The CDR3 is 14 amino acids. CDR3 sequence reads: CASKLGGGTYEQYF. CDR3 sequence (DNA): TGTGCCAGCAAGTTGGGGGGAGGTACCTACGAGCAGTACTTC.

V gene TRBV27 combines with J gene TRBJ2-3; 8 positions agree with TRBD2. The CDR3 spans 16 residues. The J segment lost 2 bases and the V segment lost 8 bases, leaving 12 bases of the junction unmatched. Germline-derived CDR1 and CDR2 are MNHEY and SMNVEV (reference sequence). As DNA, the CDR3 is TGTGCCAGCCAAACCTTCGGCGGGAGGATCACAGATACGCAGTATTTT. Residues: CASQTFGGRITDTQYF.

This clonotype has just a few counts. At one end the junction does not follow the germline gene, possibly because of a read error. V usage is TRBV7-7 and J usage is TRBJ2-1, with 7 bases matching TRBD1. The CDR3 consists of 13 residues. The V gene's germline CDR1 is SSHAT and CDR2 FNYEAQ (reference sequence). CDR3 in DNA: TGTGCTAGCAGCTTCTACAGGGGATATGAGCAGTTCTTC. Its translation: CASSFYRGYEQFF.

The V gene is TRBV5-1, the J gene TRBJ1-5; D ambiguous. From germline, CDR1 is SGHRS and CDR2 YFSETQ. This CDR3 has 16 residues. The V end was cut by 0 bases, the J end by 2 bases, with 12 bases between. This CDR3 is CASSLGVAGGNQPQHF. The CDR3 region has the DNA TGCGCCAGCAGCTTGGGGGTGGCCGGGGGCAATCAGCCCCAGCATTTT.

The chain is built from TRBV12-3 or TRBV12-4 and TRBJ2-7; no firm D call. The ends were cut back, 1 base at V and 3 bases at J, with 4 bases in the middle. There are 12 residues in the CDR3. The DNA of the CDR3 is TGTGCCAGCAGTTTAGGTATCTACGAGCAGTACTTC. Translating gives CASSLGIYEQYF.

This clonotype was recorded only once. V gene TRBV12-3 or TRBV12-4 combines with J gene TRBJ2-3; TRBD2 matches 8 bases. The CDR3 totals 16 residues. V shed 5 bases and J 2 bases; nucleotides not matched to a gene: 9. DNA of the CDR3: TGTGCCAGCAGTCCACTTGGGACTAGGGACACAGATACGCAGTATTTT. Translated, it gives CASSPLGTRDTDTQYF.

This clonotype was observed a handful of times. The V call is TRBV2, the J call TRBJ2-7, with D tentatively TRBD1 (5 bases). V lost 8 bases, J lost 2 bases, and 16 bases lay in between. Germline CDR1 and CDR2: SNHLY and FYNNEI. The CDR3 length is 14 residues. The CDR3 coding sequence is TGTGCCAGCCAACGGGTACAGGTTGCCTACGAGCAGTACTTC. Translating it yields CASQRVQVAYEQYF. Looking up the rest from reference TRBV2 and TRBJ2-7 gives the full variable domain: EPEVTQTPSHQVTQMGQEVILRCVPISNHLYFYWYRQILGQKVEFLVSFYNNEISEKSEIFDDQFSVERPDGSNFTLKIRSTKLEDSAMYFCASQRVQVAYEQYFGPGTRLTVT.

This clonotype was counted ten times or more. The rearrangement links TRBV12-3 or TRBV12-4 to TRBJ1-1, with D unresolved. V dropped 3 bases and J dropped 0 bases, with 5 bases sitting between them. This CDR3 spans 13 amino acids. DNA for the CDR3: TGTGCCAGCAGTTTCAACCTGAACACTGAAGCTTTCTTT. It specifies CASSFNLNTEAFF.

This chain joins TRBV6-5 and TRBJ2-7; TRBD1 matches at 12 bases. With V trimmed by 2 bases and J by 1 base, 9 bases remained unmatched. The germline CDR1 and CDR2 sequences are MNHEY and SVGAGI. The CDR3 is 18 amino acids. CDR3 sequence reads: CASSYDGTGGFPSYEQYF. For the CDR3, the DNA is TGTGCCAGCAGTTACGATGGGACAGGGGGCTTCCCTTCCTACGAGCAGTACTTC.

This clonotype occurred many times. The genes are TRBV28 and TRBJ2-5, with 10 bases fitting TRBD1. The CDR3 covers 15 residues. CDR1 MDHEN and CDR2 SYDVKM come from the germline V gene. With V trimmed by 5 bases and J by 3 bases, 6 bases remained unmatched. The CDR3 nucleotides are TGTGCCAGCAGTCCCCCGGGACAGGGGAAAGAGACCCAGTACTTC. It encodes CASSPPGQGKETQYF.

The V gene is TRBV30, the J gene TRBJ2-3; D not certain. Germline values: CDR1 GTSNPN, CDR2 SVGIG (reference sequence). V lost 1 base to trimming and J lost 8 bases, with 7 bases between them. The CDR3 covers 11 residues. In nucleotides, the CDR3 is TGTGCCTGGAGTGCGCCACCTACGCAGTATTTT. Amino acids: CAWSAPPTQYF.

The chain is built from TRBV20-1 and TRBJ2-7; 9 bases are a match to TRBD1. The CDR3 is made up of 16 amino acids. The germline V gene has CDR1 DFQATT and CDR2 SNEGSKA (reference sequence). V lost 2 bases and J lost 0; bases outside the gene matches: 8. CDR3 region: CSARKPSTGGSYEQYF. The CDR3 DNA follows: TGCAGTGCTAGAAAACCCTCGACAGGGGGCTCCTACGAGCAGTACTTC.

V and J are TRBV27 and TRBJ1-1; D remains unclear. Trimming took 3 bases from V and 0 from J, leaving 8 bases between them. The CDR3 is made up of 14 amino acids. Germline V gene lookup returns CDR1 MNHEY and CDR2 SMNVEV (reference sequence). CDR3 loop: CASSLAAVNTEAFF. The CDR3 DNA reads as TGTGCCAGCAGTTTGGCAGCTGTGAACACTGAAGCTTTCTTT.

Many counts were recorded for this clonotype. This chain joins TRBV29-1 and TRBJ2-1; 8 bases are a match to TRBD2. The CDR3 totals 18 residues. The germline V gene has CDR1 SQVTM and CDR2 ANQGSEA. V was clipped by 5 bases and J by 3 bases; unmatched bases: 18. In nucleotides, the CDR3 is TGCAGCGTTTTTCTTGCATTTAGCGGGAAGGTTAACTACAATGAGCAGTTCTTC. Encoded protein: CSVFLAFSGKVNYNEQFF.

There are a few counts of this clonotype. The V and J genes are TRBV5-1 and TRBJ2-5; D gene uncertain. Germline V CDR1 and CDR2: SGHRS, YFSETQ. Deletions cut 0 bases from V and 0 bases from J, with 6 bases between. The CDR3 has 14 residues. The DNA for the CDR3 is TGCGCCAGCAGCTTGGAAAGGTACCAAGAGACCCAGTACTTC. Protein: CASSLERYQETQYF.

The chain recombines TRBV7-9 with TRBJ2-2; the D gene is possibly TRBD2 (5 bases). The CDR3 is 12 residues long. The germline V gene has CDR1 SEHNR and CDR2 FQNEAQ (reference sequence). The V end was cut by 3 bases, the J end by 7 bases, with 6 bases between. The CDR3 sequence: CASSLGDGELFF. The CDR3 DNA follows: TGTGCCAGCAGCTTGGGAGACGGGGAGCTGTTTTTT.

V is TRBV19 and J is TRBJ1-1; D is ambiguous. Between the trimmed V and J ends, which lost 3 bases and 5 bases, there was a span of 10 bases. The CDR3 has 13 residues. Germline V gives CDR1 LNHDA, CDR2 SQIVND (reference sequence). In DNA form, the CDR3 reads TGTGCCAGTAGTATTGGGCGGAGAACTGAAGCTTTCTTT. Its translation: CASSIGRRTEAFF. Full variable domain (outside the CDR3, taken from reference TRBV19 and TRBJ1-1): DGGITQSPKYLFRKEGQNVTLSCEQNLNHDAMYWYRQDPGQGLRLIYYSQIVNDFQKGDIAEGYSVSREKKESFPLTVTSAQKNPTAFYLCASSIGRRTEAFFGQGTRLTVV.